These 25 T cell receptor beta chains were all obtained from the same sample, sequenced in a study of long-term antiretroviral therapy in people with HIV. Version v3.0 of the immunoSEQ assay was performed at survey level. Profiling relied on immunoSEQ multiplex PCR, and the TCRdb table lists in-frame clones only, not all of them. This sample carries over 15,000 clones, 85% to 95% of them seen once, and the ten largest clones take about 1.4%. The input for sequencing was unsorted PBMCs, taken more than 10 years after starting antiretroviral therapy. These receptors were taken from a man aged 30 to 45 with HIV.

The chain's CDR3 is CASSQEVGINYGYTF. The CDR3 DNA sequence: TGTGCCAGCAGCCAAGAAGTAGGGATAAACTATGGCTACACCTTC. The chain has TRBV14 and TRBJ1-2, with no clear D. Germline CDR1 is SGHDN and CDR2 is FVKESK. This CDR3 region has 15 residues. V was trimmed by 0 bases and J by 2 bases, leaving 10 bases between them.

The rearrangement uses TRBV7-2 and TRBJ2-3; D is possibly TRBD1 (6 bases). Germline lookup yields CDR1 SGHTA and CDR2 FQGNSA. This CDR3 is built from 16 residues. The V end was cut by 1 base, the J end by 1 base, with 12 bases between. CDR3 nucleotide sequence: TGTGCCAGCAGCTTAGGGGGGCTGGGGGGCACAGATACGCAGTATTTT. Protein sequence: CASSLGGLGGTDTQYF.

The chain carries TRBV10-1 and TRBJ1-1, with 7 bases identical to TRBD1. Germline trimming cut 4 bases from V and 10 bases from J; bases unmatched to any gene: 3. CDR3 length: 11 residues. Per the germline V gene, CDR1 is WNHNN and CDR2 is SYGVQD (reference sequence). CDR3 in amino acids: CASSGGGPAFF. DNA for the CDR3: TGCGCCAGCAGTGGAGGGGGCCCAGCTTTCTTT.

The chain is built from TRBV5-1 and TRBJ1-2, with TRBD1 as a possible D gene (5 bases). Germline loops: CDR1 SGHRS, CDR2 YFSETQ. V lost 0 bases to trimming and J lost 2 bases, with 8 bases between them. This CDR3 has 14 amino acids. The CDR3 bases are TGCGCCAGCAGCTTGGAGGGGAAGAACTATGGCTACACCTTC. As protein: CASSLEGKNYGYTF.

The V and J genes are TRBV18 and TRBJ2-7; no definite D call. The V gene lost 3 bases and the J gene lost 4 bases, with 7 bases spanning the gap. The germline V gene has CDR1 KGHSH and CDR2 LQKENI. The CDR3 runs 12 residues. The DNA of the CDR3 is TGTGCCAGCTCACCTGGCAAGTACGAGCAGTACTTC. Translating it yields CASSPGKYEQYF. Full variable domain (missing parts from reference TRBV18 and TRBJ2-7): NAGVMQNPRHLVRRRGQEARLRCSPMKGHSHVYWYRQLPEEGLKFMVYLQKENIIDESGMPKERFSAEFPKEGPSILRIQQVVRGDSAAYFCASSPGKYEQYFGPGTRLTVT.

The chain carries TRBV5-1 and TRBJ2-1; TRBD1 is a possible D gene (8 bases). Trimming took off 4 bases at V and 7 bases at J, with 33 bases between the two ends. The length of the CDR3 is 20 residues. Germline CDR1 reads SGHRS; CDR2 reads YFSETQ. As DNA, the CDR3 is TGCGCCAGCAGCACTTCGACAGGGGTGGCCGGCGGGGGTAACCCTAATGAGCAGTTCTTC. This encodes CASSTSTGVAGGGNPNEQFF.

V gene TRBV6-4 combines with J gene TRBJ2-1, with 11 bases aligning to TRBD1. In germline, CDR1 is MRHNA, CDR2 SNTAGT. Trimming took 2 bases from V and 6 from J; bases not matched to a gene: 0. CDR3 size: 14 residues. The CDR3 spells CASSDGTGGNEQFF. CDR3 DNA: TGTGCCAGCAGTGACGGGACAGGGGGCAATGAGCAGTTCTTC.

This clone was seen just once. The DNA of the CDR3 is TGTGCCAGCAGCTGGGGGGGGCAAGTTGAGCAGTTCTTC. Protein: CASSWGGQVEQFF. The rearrangement joins TRBV7-2 to TRBJ2-1; D is perhaps TRBD2 (7 bases). Looked up from germline, CDR1 is SGHTA and CDR2 is FQGNSA. Trimming stripped 4 bases from V and 9 bases from J, with 13 bases between. The CDR3 is made up of 13 amino acids.

V gene TRBV28 combines with J gene TRBJ1-6, with D unresolved. CDR1 and CDR2 (germline): MDHEN, SYDVKM. The CDR3 is 13 residues long. The ends were cut back, 7 bases at V and 7 bases at J, with 11 bases in the middle. CDR3 loop: CASTSGQNSPLHF. DNA of the CDR3: TGTGCCAGCACTTCGGGCCAAAATTCACCCCTCCACTTT. Combining the CDR3 with reference TRBV28 and TRBJ1-6 gives the whole variable domain DVKVTQSSRYLVKRTGEKVFLECVQDMDHENMFWYRQDPGLGLRLIYFSYDVKMKEKGDIPEGYSVSREKKERFSLILESASTNQTSMYLCASTSGQNSPLHFGNGTRLTVT.

The chain uses TRBV7-2 and TRBJ2-1; TRBD1 matches at 9 bases. CDR1 SGHTA and CDR2 FQGNSA come from the germline V gene. The CDR3 consists of 15 residues. V trimming: 4 bases; J trimming: 5 bases; junction bases outside the gene matches: 6. DNA for the CDR3: TGTGCCAGCAGCTCCTCCGGGACAGGGAACAATGAGCAGTTCTTC. Translation: CASSSSGTGNNEQFF.

This clone showed up just once. This sequence joins TRBV5-6 and TRBJ2-1; D call uncertain. The germline V and J ends were trimmed by 0 bases and 0 bases, with 7 bases remaining between them. This CDR3 has 15 amino acids. Germline V CDR1 and CDR2: SGHDT, YYEEEE. CDR3 bases: TGTGCCAGCAGCTTGGTTGCGAGCTCCTACAATGAGCAGTTCTTC. Amino acid sequence: CASSLVASSYNEQFF.

This chain connects TRBV29-1 to TRBJ1-2, with unresolved D. Germline V gene data show CDR1 as SQVTM and CDR2 as ANQGSEA. This CDR3 has 12 amino acids. V was clipped by 3 bases and J by 0 bases, with 5 bases between them. CDR3 DNA sequence: TGCAGCGTTGAGCGAACTAACTATGGCTACACCTTC. It encodes CSVERTNYGYTF.

This chain uses TRBV18 with TRBJ1-5; possibly TRBD1 for D (5 bases). Trimming shortened V by 6 bases and J by 11 bases, and 20 bases separated the two germline ends. Germline V gene lookup returns CDR1 KGHSH and CDR2 LQKENI. This CDR3 is built from 14 residues. In nucleotides, the CDR3 is TGTGCCAGCTCCGTTCTTGAGACGACGGGGGCCCAGCATTTT. Translation: CASSVLETTGAQHF.

The V call is TRBV5-4, the J call TRBJ2-3, with TRBD2 matching 11 bases. The CDR3 length is 15 residues. J lost 6 bases, V lost 4 bases, and 7 bases had no gene match. Germline loops: CDR1 SGHNT, CDR2 YYREEE (reference sequence). DNA for the CDR3: TGTGCCAGCAGCGACCCTAGCGGGGGGTGGGATACGCAGTATTTT. Residues: CASSDPSGGWDTQYF. Based on the CDR3 plus reference TRBV5-4 and TRBJ2-3, the full variable domain is ETGVTQSPTHLIKTRGQQVTLRCSSQSGHNTVSWYQQALGQGPQFIFQYYREEENGRGNFPPRFSGLQFPNYSSELNVNALELDDSALYLCASSDPSGGWDTQYFGPGTRLTVL.

The chain employs TRBV28 and TRBJ2-5; no firm D call. The CDR3 has 13 amino acids. Deletions cut 0 bases from V and 5 bases from J, with 7 bases between. Germline V gene data show CDR1 as MDHEN and CDR2 as SYDVKM. The CDR3 DNA is TGTGCCAGCAGTTTATGGAGTGGGGAGACCCAGTACTTC. Amino acids: CASSLWSGETQYF.

This clone is categorized as medium-sized. The chain joins TRBV27 to TRBJ1-4; no reliable D call. This CDR3 contains 14 residues. Germline V lookup: CDR1 MNHEY, CDR2 SMNVEV (reference sequence). Trimming pared 5 bases from V and 2 bases from J, leaving 9 bases between. For the CDR3, the DNA is TGTGCCAGCAGTCCCGACGTGACTAATGAAAAACTGTTTTTT. Encoded protein: CASSPDVTNEKLFF.

Worth noting for this clone: An end of the junction does not agree with germline; a read error may underlie this. The chain links TRBV9 to TRBJ1-4; a possible D gene is TRBD1 (5 bases). This CDR3 region has 12 residues. The germline V gene encodes CDR1 SGDLS and CDR2 YYNGEE. CDR3 in DNA: TGTGCCAGCAGCGTAGAGGTAAGGTGGGGGATTTTT. It is translated as CASSVEVRWGIF.

The chain combines TRBV5-6 with TRBJ2-3; TRBD2 matches at 7 bases. CDR3 length equals 15 residues. The junction had 4 bases not matched to a gene; V was cut back by 3 bases and J by 0 bases. Per germline, CDR1 SGHDT and CDR2 YYEEEE. Written as DNA, the CDR3 is TGTGCCAGCAGCTATGGGACTACTAGCACAGATACGCAGTATTTT. Protein: CASSYGTTSTDTQYF.

This clone was seen only once. The rearrangement links TRBV7-8 to TRBJ1-5, with 8 bases that match TRBD1. CDR1 is SGHVS, CDR2 FQNEAQ, per germline. This CDR3 spans 17 amino acids. V lost 4 bases and J lost 2; bases outside the gene matches: 10. CDR3 bases: TGTGCCAGCAGCTCGACGTACAAGGGACAGGGCAATCAGCCCCAGCATTTT. Its translation: CASSSTYKGQGNQPQHF.

The rearrangement links TRBV30 to TRBJ1-2; no reliable D call. V was clipped by 0 bases and J by 8 bases, with 10 bases between them. The CDR3 consists of 12 residues. In germline, CDR1 is GTSNPN, CDR2 SVGIG (reference sequence). The CDR3 nucleotides read TGTGCCTGGAGTGTCGTGGGGTGGGGCTACACCTTC. Translation: CAWSVVGWGYTF.

The CDR3 DNA sequence: TGTGCCAGCAGTTACTCGATACGGTTGAACACTGAAGCTTTCTTT. Translated, it gives CASSYSIRLNTEAFF. The chain joins TRBV6-5 to TRBJ1-1; D is undetermined. With 0 bases removed from V and 0 bases from J, the gap between germline ends came to 8 bases. The CDR3 length is 15 residues. Germline V gives CDR1 MNHEY, CDR2 SVGAGI.

The chain links TRBV5-1 to TRBJ1-1; a possible D gene is TRBD1 (6 bases). Germline-derived CDR1 and CDR2 are SGHRS and YFSETQ. The ends were cut back, 4 bases at V and 3 bases at J, with 13 bases in the middle. CDR3 length equals 14 residues. The CDR3, as DNA: TGCGCCAGCAGCAACCACCCAGGGGACACTGAAGCTTTCTTT. It encodes CASSNHPGDTEAFF.

This clone showed up just once. The chain combines TRBV6-5 with TRBJ1-2, with no clear D. CDR3 length: 14 residues. Trimming stripped 5 bases from V and 3 bases from J, with 13 bases between. From germline, CDR1 is MNHEY and CDR2 SVGAGI. Written as DNA, the CDR3 is TGTGCCAGCAGTCCCTTCGGGGAGGACTATGGCTACACCTTC. It encodes CASSPFGEDYGYTF.

This rearrangement joins TRBV16 to TRBJ1-1; maybe TRBD1 (6 bases). The CDR3 runs to 14 residues. The V end was cut by 4 bases, the J end by 5 bases, with 14 bases between. Germline CDR1 KGHSY, CDR2 FQNENV. CDR3 in amino acids: CASSRWTRGTEAFF. The DNA of the CDR3 is TGTGCCAGCAGCCGTTGGACAAGGGGGACTGAAGCTTTCTTT.

A single count supports this clone. The CDR3 loop is CASSLVTENTEAFF. The CDR3 region has the DNA TGCGCCAGCAGCTTGGTGACCGAGAACACTGAAGCTTTCTTT. V and J are TRBV5-1 and TRBJ1-1; D not resolved. V lost 0 bases and J lost 1, with 7 bases in between. The CDR3 covers 14 residues. Germline CDR1 is SGHRS and CDR2 is YFSETQ.